This TCR beta chain was sequenced in a study of blood T cells in healthy people across ages. The germline V and J ends were trimmed by 4 bases and 11 bases, with 20 bases remaining between them. The CDR3 runs to 13 residues. Germline values: CDR1 DFQATT, CDR2 SNEGSKA (reference sequence). A second PCR, run for roughly 7 to 11 cycles, used a sample-barcoded 5' primer plus a J-beta primer mix. TCRdb reanalysed the 5' RACE reads using MiXCR and keeps one entry per CDR3 protein. The top ten hold around 2.1% of the sample, which has about 1.8 million distinct CDR3 sequences, roughly 52% seen once. About this clonotype itself: Antigen: not known.

Healthy Caucasian individuals from Russia aged roughly 6 to 95 were enrolled as donors. Findings and caveats of the study: Long-lived and aged donors differed, with more naive CD4+ cells and higher diversity in the long-lived. Age brought a roughly linear fall in TCR beta diversity measured per million T cells.

The V call is TRBV20-1, the J call TRBJ2-5; D assignment may be TRBD1 or TRBD2 (5 bases each). Material: blood. The receptor was isolated from a woman aged 40 to 55 in good health. The CDR3 loop reads CSAMGTSYNEQYF. Here the CDR3 DNA reads TGCAGTGCTATGGGGACCTCCTACAATGAGCAGTACTTC.